Listed below are T cell receptor beta chains from one sample, sequenced in a study of blood T cells in healthy people across ages. TCRdb passed the 5' RACE reads through MiXCR, listing each CDR3 protein once. The data show 1 million or so distinct CDR3 sequences, 20% to 25% seen once. The same specimen was also included in a second study, on T cells of mothers and their children.

The sample comprised blood. These receptors all come from a girl aged 2-10 years in good health. The CDR3 runs from the conserved cysteine through the conserved F or W. The D gene is left open where the match is weak. Only some rows state a clone size, as once, few, many or a class for expanded clones.

TGTGCCAGCAGCTCACCGGGACAGGGGATTCTCTCCTACGAGCAGTACTTC,CASSSPGQGILSYEQYF,TRBJ2-7,TRBV7-9,.,TRBD1
TGTGCCAGCAGCCTTCCGGGACAGTCTCTATCCTACGAGCAGTACTTC,CASSLPGQSLSYEQYF,TRBJ2-7,TRBV5-6,few,TRBD1
TGTGCCAGCAGTTCAGGGGCGGGAGAAAATGAAAAACTGTTTTTT,CASSSGAGENEKLFF,TRBJ1-4,TRBV27,.,.
TGTGCCATCAGTGACTACGCGTATGGCTACACCTTC,CAISDYAYGYTF,TRBJ1-2,TRBV10-3,.,.
TGTGCCAGCAGTTTCTGGGTGGTGAAGGATGAGCAGTTCTTC,CASSFWVVKDEQFF,TRBJ2-1,TRBV12-3/TRBV12-4,few,.
TGTGCCAGCAGCCGTACAGGGGGCAGGTTGTATGGCTACACCTTC,CASSRTGGRLYGYTF,TRBJ1-2,TRBV12-3/TRBV12-4,.,TRBD1
TGCAGCGTGATCCCCGGGGGCCCCTCCCTCTACGAGCAGTACTTC,CSVIPGGPSLYEQYF,TRBJ2-7,TRBV29-1,.,.
TGCGCCAGCAGCCTTCTAGCGGGAGGGGGCACAGATACGCAGTATTTT,CASSLLAGGGTDTQYF,TRBJ2-3,TRBV4-1,few,TRBD2
TGTGCCAGCAGCGTAACTATCCTACCGACTAGCGGTTACAATGAGCAGTTCTTC,CASSVTILPTSGYNEQFF,TRBJ2-1,TRBV9,few,TRBD2
TGTGCCAGCAGTTTCGGCCCAGCGCCCGCGGGGAGCCAAGAGACCCAGTACTTC,CASSFGPAPAGSQETQYF,TRBJ2-5,TRBV12-3/TRBV12-4,.,.
TGTGCCAGCAGTGCGGGACGTCGAACTGAAAAACTGTTTTTT,CASSAGRRTEKLFF,TRBJ1-4,TRBV6-5,.,.
TGCAGTGCAGCTAGCGGGGGTAGGTCCGAGCAGTACTTC,CSAASGGRSEQYF,TRBJ2-7,TRBV20-1,.,TRBD2
TGTGCCAGCAGCATTGGACAGCCAATGGGAGGCTACACCTTC,CASSIGQPMGGYTF,TRBJ1-2,TRBV7-2,few,.
TGCGCCAGCAGCTTGGACGGGAGAGGGCGTTCACCCCTCCACTTT,CASSLDGRGRSPLHF,TRBJ1-6,TRBV5-1,.,.
TGTGCCAGCACCACAACTCCGACAGGACCTTATGGCTACACCTTC,CASTTTPTGPYGYTF,TRBJ1-2,TRBV6-2/TRBV6-3,many,.
TGCAGTGCTGGGGACAGGGGATACGAGCGGTACTTC,CSAGDRGYERYF,TRBJ2-7,TRBV20-1,once,TRBD1
TGTGCCATCAGTGAACTTCGGGACAGGGGGCGAGAGACCCAGTACTTC,CAISELRDRGRETQYF,TRBJ2-5,TRBV10-3,.,TRBD1
TGTGCCAGCAGCCAAGGTCAGGGACTAGGCACCGGGGAGCTGTTTTTT,CASSQGQGLGTGELFF,TRBJ2-2,TRBV14,.,TRBD2
TGTGCCAGCAGCCCCCTGGGGGGGTTGAACACTGAAGCTTTCTTT,CASSPLGGLNTEAFF,TRBJ1-1,TRBV7-3,few,.
TGTGCCAGCAAAATGGAGGGGCGTGGAGGTTACACCTTC,CASKMEGRGGYTF,TRBJ1-2,TRBV27,.,.
TGTGCCAGCAGTTTTGGTCCCGATGTGGATACGCAGTATTTT,CASSFGPDVDTQYF,TRBJ2-3,TRBV28,.,.
TGCAGCGTCCTTGGAGATTCCTACGAGCAGTACTTC,CSVLGDSYEQYF,TRBJ2-7,TRBV29-1,.,.
TGTGCCAGCAGCCCCCTAGCGAGGTCAAATACGCAGTATTTT,CASSPLARSNTQYF,TRBJ2-3,TRBV12-3/TRBV12-4,few,.
TGCGCCAGCAGTGATTCCTATTCACATACGCAGTATTTT,CASSDSYSHTQYF,TRBJ2-3,TRBV10-1,.,.
TGCGCCAGCAGCCCCGCCCAGGGAAACATTCAGTACTTC,CASSPAQGNIQYF,TRBJ2-4,TRBV4-3,few,.
TGTGCCAGCAGCCCATCAGGGGGGGCCACCGGGGAGCTGTTTTTT,CASSPSGGATGELFF,TRBJ2-2,TRBV7-3,.,.
TGTGCTAGTGGCGCCGGGGCGTTCACTGAAGCTTTCTTT,CASGAGAFTEAFF,TRBJ1-1,TRBV12-5,.,.
TGCAGTGCTAGACGGTTTGAGATGAACACTGAAGCTTTCTTT,CSARRFEMNTEAFF,TRBJ1-1,TRBV20-1,.,.
TGTGCCAGCACCTCCTGGGGGACAGGCTACGAGCAGTACTTC,CASTSWGTGYEQYF,TRBJ2-7,TRBV11-2,few,TRBD1
TGTGCCAGCAGCTTAGCCAATCCGGGGCAACATGGCTACACCTTC,CASSLANPGQHGYTF,TRBJ1-2,TRBV7-9,few,.
TGTGCCAGCAGCTATATGGACAAATACTACGAGCAGTACTTC,CASSYMDKYYEQYF,TRBJ2-7,TRBV5-6,few,.
TGTGCCTCGCATAGCGGGGGAGTATACAATGAGCAGTTCTTC,CASHSGGVYNEQFF,TRBJ2-1,TRBV6-5,.,TRBD2
TGTGCCAGCAGTTTCATTGGGGGAAGCACAGATACGCAGTATTTT,CASSFIGGSTDTQYF,TRBJ2-3,TRBV12-3/TRBV12-4,few,.
TGTGCCAGCAGCTTAGTAGAGGACAGCCTATATTACGAGCAGTACTTC,CASSLVEDSLYYEQYF,TRBJ2-7,TRBV7-9,.,.
TGTGCCAGCAGTTCCACGTTCCGGGACAGTCAAGAGACCCAGTACTTC,CASSSTFRDSQETQYF,TRBJ2-5,TRBV6-5,few,TRBD1
TGCGCCAGCAGCGGCGACAGGTACAGGTACAATGAGCAGTTCTTC,CASSGDRYRYNEQFF,TRBJ2-1,TRBV5-1,.,.
TGCGCCAGCAGCCACCTGAGAGCGGGAGGATTCGGGGGCACAGATACGCAGTATTTT,CASSHLRAGGFGGTDTQYF,TRBJ2-3,TRBV4-1,.,TRBD2
TGCAGCGTTGAAACAGAGTATGGCTACACCTTC,CSVETEYGYTF,TRBJ1-2,TRBV29-1,.,.
TGTGCCAGCAGTACAGGGGCCCCGGATACGCAGTATTTT,CASSTGAPDTQYF,TRBJ2-3,TRBV6-1,.,TRBD1
TGTGCCAGCATGGTCCCTAAGGGTATCACAGATACGCAGTATTTT,CASMVPKGITDTQYF,TRBJ2-3,TRBV28,.,.